Below are 5 T cell receptor beta chains sequenced from a single sample in a study of vaccination effects on CD4 cells after COVID-19. ViraFEST expansion of antigen-specific CD4+ T cells with viral peptide pools preceded sequencing. After roughly eleven days in culture, the CD4+ T cells were isolated. The repertoire was sequenced with immunoSEQ multiplex PCR; TCRdb's copy has only in-frame clones and lacks some. The sample yields 30,000 or so clones, approximately 61% seen once. No antigens are known for them. The sequencing used CD4+ T cells from PBMCs cultured with HCoV-229E spike peptides, collected before COVID-19 vaccination. These receptors were collected from a human donor who received a COVID-19 vaccine.

V and J are TRBV30 and TRBJ2-5, with TRBD2 matching 12 bases. Germline CDR1 GTSNPN, CDR2 SVGIG (reference sequence). After removal of 1 base from V and 9 bases from J, the junction contained 12 bases not matched to a gene. The CDR3 is 16 amino acids. CDR3 loop: CAWSGLAGDRAQSQYF. The CDR3 nucleotides are TGTGCCTGGAGTGGACTAGCGGGAGATCGGGCTCAGTCCCAGTACTTC. Looking up the rest from reference TRBV30 and TRBJ2-5 gives the full variable domain: SQTIHQWPATLVQPVGSPLSLECTVEGTSNPNLYWYRQAAGRGLQLLFYSVGIGQISSEVPQNLSASRPQDRQFILSSKKLLLSDSGFYLCAWSGLAGDRAQSQYFGPGTRLLVL.

The chain employs TRBV6-5 and TRBJ1-1; D not resolved. V lost 6 bases, J lost 1 base, and 12 bases lay in between. CDR1 is MNHEY, CDR2 SVGAGI, per germline. The CDR3 spans 14 residues. DNA for the CDR3: TGTGCCAGCAGCCATTTCACAGCGAACACTGAAGCTTTCTTT. It translates to CASSHFTANTEAFF.

The chain carries TRBV4-1 and TRBJ1-5, with unresolved D. This CDR3 is built from 14 residues. Trimming shortened V by 0 bases and J by 6 bases, and 9 bases separated the two germline ends. The germline CDR1 and CDR2 sequences are MGHRA and YSYEKL. The CDR3 here is CASSQDSTSQPQHF. CDR3 coding DNA: TGCGCCAGCAGCCAAGACTCCACTTCTCAGCCCCAGCATTTT.

The chain carries TRBV6-5 and TRBJ2-7; 11 bases are shared with TRBD2. V lost 2 bases and J lost 3; bases outside the gene matches: 3. There are 15 residues in the CDR3. Germline assignment: CDR1 MNHEY and CDR2 SVGAGI. Here the CDR3 DNA reads TGTGCCAGCAGTTACGGAACTAGCGGGGGCTACGAGCAGTACTTC. Protein sequence: CASSYGTSGGYEQYF.

The chain links TRBV27 to TRBJ1-4; 7 positions agree with TRBD1. The CDR3 sequence is 13 residues long. Germline V gene data show CDR1 as MNHEY and CDR2 as SMNVEV (reference sequence). V dropped 8 bases and J dropped 3; count of bases not matched to a gene: 3. The DNA for the CDR3 is TGTGCCAGCCGACAGGGAGCTAATGAAAAACTGTTTTTT. It is translated as CASRQGANEKLFF.